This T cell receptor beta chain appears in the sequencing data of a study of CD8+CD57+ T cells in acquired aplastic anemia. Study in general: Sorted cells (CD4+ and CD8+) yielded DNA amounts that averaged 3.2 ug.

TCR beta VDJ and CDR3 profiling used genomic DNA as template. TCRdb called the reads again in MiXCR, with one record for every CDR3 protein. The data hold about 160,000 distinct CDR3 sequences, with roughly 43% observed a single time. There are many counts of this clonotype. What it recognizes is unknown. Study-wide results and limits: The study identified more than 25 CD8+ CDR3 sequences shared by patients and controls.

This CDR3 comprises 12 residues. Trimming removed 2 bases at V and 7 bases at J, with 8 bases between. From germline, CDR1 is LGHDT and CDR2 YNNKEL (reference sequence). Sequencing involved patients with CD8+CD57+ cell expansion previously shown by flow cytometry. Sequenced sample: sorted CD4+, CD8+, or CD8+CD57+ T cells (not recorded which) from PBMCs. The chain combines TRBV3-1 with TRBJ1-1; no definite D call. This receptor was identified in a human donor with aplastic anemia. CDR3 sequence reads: CASSQSGREAFF. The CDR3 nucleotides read TGTGCCAGCAGCCAATCGGGTCGTGAAGCTTTCTTT.